This note documents a single T cell receptor beta chain sequence. Its antigen is unknown. With the Oncomine TCR Beta short-read assay, DNA from cultured CD4+ T cells was sequenced. TCRdb used MiXCR to reprocess the PCR reads, holding one entry per CDR3 protein. The data show roughly 8,600 distinct CDR3 sequences, approximately 55% seen once. This sample is part of a study of vaccination and CD4 T cells after COVID-19. Findings and limits, study-wide: Vaccine-specific clones in convalescent patients were spike mono-reactive in 304 of 307 cases.

Treatment described: roughly 11-day PBMC culture with coronavirus spike peptide pools or control peptides (ViraFEST assay). Each well held 2 million to 2.5 million PBMCs in IL-2 (around 10 IU/ml) medium with roughly 9.2 ug/ml peptide pools. The sequence came from a human donor who had recovered from COVID-19. The sequenced material came from CD4+ T cells from blood, cultured in vitro.

CDR3 protein: CASSRDLTTYEQYF. Here the CDR3 DNA reads TGTGCCAGCTCCCGGGACCTCACAACCTACGAGCAGTACTTC. This chain connects TRBV18 to TRBJ2-7; D may match TRBD1 or TRBD2 (5 bases each). This CDR3 spans 14 amino acids. The germline V and J ends were trimmed by 6 bases and 2 bases, with 14 bases remaining between them. Germline V gene lookup returns CDR1 KGHSH and CDR2 LQKENI.